The T cell receptor beta chain described here comes from a study of T cell responses to AZD1222 COVID-19 vaccine. Assay: immunoSEQ multiplex PCR; the TCRdb copy retains only in-frame clones and omits some. The sample holds 120,000 or so clones; 85% to 95% are singletons and the top ten take 2.9%. Germline V CDR1 and CDR2: SNHLY, FYNNEI. V was clipped by 1 base and J by 7 bases, with 5 bases between them. The CDR3 is made up of 13 amino acids. The sample holds one count of this clone. V gene TRBV2 combines with J gene TRBJ1-6; possibly TRBD1 for D (5 bases). Specimen: peripheral blood, collected 28 days after the second AZD1222 dose. This clonotype originated in an adult who received the AZD1222 COVID-19 vaccine. The CDR3 DNA follows: TGTGCCAGCAGTGAAGACAGGAATTCACCCCTCCACTTT. Protein: CASSEDRNSPLHF.